The clone carrying this T cell receptor (beta chain) was observed a handful of times. No antigen is known for it. V was clipped by 7 bases and J by 1 base, with 14 bases between them. Germline V gene lookup returns CDR1 SNHLY and CDR2 FYNNEI. This CDR3 contains 14 residues. The entry originates in a study of cytomegalovirus exposure and HLA in healthy donors. On the study more broadly: Membership in the Caucasian-associated ancestry cluster was found for about four fifths of about 430 genotyped donors. Study results and limitations: In the analysis, some V segments, TRBV6-2 and TRBV6-3 included, were excluded as indistinguishable. Most of the TCR beta V segments (in an earlier analysis) were productive either about 87% or about 30% of the time. The authors judged a highly shared variant cluster likely a sequencing artifact.

Amplification used 60 Vbeta primers and 13 Jbeta primers. The method was immunoSEQ multiplex PCR; TCRdb's version includes in-frame clones alone and lacks a portion of them. Of some 160,000 clones listed, roughly 80% are singletons. The sequenced sample was PBMCs. This receptor was taken from a man aged 55 to 69 in good health and CMV-seronegative. V usage is TRBV2 and J usage is TRBJ2-7, with a weak D call TRBD1 (6 bases). In DNA, the CDR3 is TGTGCCAGCACCCTAGACAGGAGATCCTACGAGCAGTACTTC. This sequence encodes CASTLDRRSYEQYF.